Below, 10 T cell receptor beta chains from the same sample are listed, as sequenced in a study of cytomegalovirus exposure and HLA in healthy donors. 13 Jbeta primers and 60 Vbeta primers were used for the PCR. TCRdb keeps only in-frame clones here, not all; method: immunoSEQ multiplex PCR. The sample shows more than 200,000 clones, about three quarters of them seen only once. Sequenced input: PBMCs. These receptors originate from a man in his forties in good health and CMV-seronegative.

This clone has a handful of counts. The gene calls are TRBV10-1 and TRBJ1-1; TRBD1 might be the D (5 bases). Germline values: CDR1 WNHNN, CDR2 SYGVQD (reference sequence). V lost 0 bases and J lost 2, with 10 bases in between. The CDR3 has 15 residues. CDR3 region: CASSESGRENTEAFF. In nucleotides, the CDR3 is TGCGCCAGCAGTGAGTCTGGCAGGGAAAACACTGAAGCTTTCTTT.

The chain uses TRBV7-2 and TRBJ2-5; 10 nucleotides line up with TRBD2. The CDR3 sequence is 15 residues long. Germline V CDR1 and CDR2: SGHTA, FQGNSA. Trimming at V came to 0 bases and at J to 5 bases, leaving 3 bases not matched to a gene. The CDR3 region has the DNA TGTGCCAGCAGCTTAGCAGCGGGGGGGCACGAGACCCAGTACTTC. Translated, it gives CASSLAAGGHETQYF.

The sample holds a few counts of this clone. The gene calls are TRBV28 and TRBJ1-2, with 7 bases fitting TRBD1. CDR1 and CDR2 (germline): MDHEN, SYDVKM. J lost 4 bases, V lost 8 bases, and 7 bases had no gene match. The CDR3 spans 13 residues. CDR3 protein: CASLDRTSYGYTF. The CDR3 bases are TGTGCCAGCCTGGACAGGACGTCCTATGGCTACACCTTC.

The chain is built from TRBV13 and TRBJ2-1, with 8 bases aligning to TRBD2. The CDR3 is 20 amino acids. The germline V gene encodes CDR1 PRHDT and CDR2 FYEKMQ (reference sequence). V dropped 0 bases and J dropped 0; count of bases not matched to a gene: 13. Written as DNA, the CDR3 is TGTGCCAGCAGCTTAGGAATGGGACTAGAAATGTCAAGCTCCTACAATGAGCAGTTCTTC. It yields the protein CASSLGMGLEMSSSYNEQFF.

This clone was picked up one time. The rearrangement joins TRBV4-1 to TRBJ1-5, with TRBD1 matching over 10 bases. Germline CDR1 and CDR2: MGHRA and YSYEKL. The V segment lost 4 bases and the J segment 6 bases; nucleotides outside the gene matches: 6. The CDR3 spans 15 residues. CDR3 amino acids: CASSPPDRGGQPQHF. In DNA, the CDR3 is TGCGCCAGCAGCCCCCCGGACAGGGGGGGTCAGCCCCAGCATTTT.

V is TRBV6-1 and J is TRBJ2-6; 11 bases map to TRBD1. The CDR3 has 17 residues. J was trimmed by 2 bases and V by 1 base; bases with no gene match: 1. Germline-derived CDR1 and CDR2 are MNHNS and SASEGT. The CDR3 DNA reads TGTGCCAGCAGTGAAGGGACAGGGGGCGCTGGGGCCAACGTCCTGACTTTC. This encodes CASSEGTGGAGANVLTF.

The genes are TRBV28 and TRBJ2-5, with no clear D. The DNA matches TRBJ2-7 better at its end, which makes the J call doubtful. Looked up from germline, CDR1 is MDHEN and CDR2 is SYDVKM. The CDR3 has 11 amino acids. The CDR3 DNA sequence: TGTGCCAGCAGTTTCATCTACGAGCAGTACTTC. Its protein product is CASSFIYEQYF.

The chain couples TRBV5-5 to TRBJ1-1, with 7 bases that match TRBD1. The CDR3 consists of 14 residues. The V gene end was trimmed by 2 bases and the J gene end by 0 bases; junction bases not matched to a gene: 1. Per the germline V gene, CDR1 is SGHKS and CDR2 is YYEKEE (reference sequence). In DNA, the CDR3 is TGTGCCAGCAGCTTCGGGACAGTGAACACTGAAGCTTTCTTT. Amino acid sequence: CASSFGTVNTEAFF. The full variable domain, completed using reference TRBV5-5 and TRBJ1-1, is DAGVTQSPTHLIKTRGQQVTLRCSPISGHKSVSWYQQVLGQGPQFIFQYYEKEERGRGNFPDRFSARQFPNYSSELNVNALLLGDSALYLCASSFGTVNTEAFFGQGTRLTVV.

CDR3 protein: CASSIDPSDYEQYF. The CDR3 DNA is TGTGCCAGTAGTATAGACCCCAGCGACTACGAGCAGTACTTC. The chain joins TRBV19 to TRBJ2-7; D ambiguous. The CDR3 loop spans 14 amino acids. Germline lookup yields CDR1 LNHDA and CDR2 SQIVND (reference sequence). V was cut by 0 bases and J by 3 bases, with 9 bases left in between.

The chain couples TRBV30 to TRBJ2-5; 9 nucleotides match TRBD1. Germline assignment: CDR1 GTSNPN and CDR2 SVGIG (reference sequence). The length of the CDR3 is 12 residues. V was clipped by 7 bases and J by 3 bases; unmatched bases: 3. The CDR3 sequence is CASRTGEETQYF. The DNA for the CDR3 is TGTGCCTCAAGGACAGGGGAAGAGACCCAGTACTTC. Based on the CDR3 plus reference TRBV30 and TRBJ2-5, the full variable domain is SQTIHQWPATLVQPVGSPLSLECTVEGTSNPNLYWYRQAAGRGLQLLFYSVGIGQISSEVPQNLSASRPQDRQFILSSKKLLLSDSGFYLCASRTGEETQYFGPGTRLLVL.